One and the same sample provided the 27 T cell receptor beta chains below, sequenced in a study of blood T cells in healthy people across ages. The second PCR ran roughly 7 to 12 cycles with a sample-barcoded 5' primer and J-beta primers. TCRdb recomputed calls from the 5' RACE reads with MiXCR, one row per CDR3 protein. The sample carries some 1.5 million distinct CDR3 sequences, under 30% recorded once. Sequenced sample: blood. These receptors came from a woman aged 25 to 39 in good health.

This clonotype was observed a few times. An end of the junction differs from the germline gene, which may be a read error. The rearrangement uses TRBV3-1 and TRBJ1-2, with TRBD1 as a possible D gene (6 bases). CDR1 and CDR2 (germline): LGHDT, YNNKEL (reference sequence). This CDR3 region has 16 residues. The CDR3 loop reads CASSQVPTGTYYGYTF. CDR3 nucleotide sequence: TGTGCCAGCAGTCAAGTTCCGACAGGAACCTACTATGGCTACACCTTC.

V is TRBV12-3 or TRBV12-4 and J is TRBJ2-5; 14 nucleotides match TRBD2. The J call may not be correct, given that the DNA end is closer to TRBJ2-7. This CDR3 is built from 17 residues. The CDR3 region has the DNA TGTGCCAGCAGCCAGGGGACTAGCGGGAGAGCATATGGCGAGCAGTACTTC. This gives the protein CASSQGTSGRAYGEQYF.

This clonotype was seen repeatedly, ten times or more. The chain joins TRBV7-3 to TRBJ2-4, with D tentatively TRBD1 (5 bases). Germline-derived CDR1 and CDR2 are SGHTA and FQGTGA. The CDR3 is 13 amino acids. V was cut by 5 bases and J by 7 bases, with 12 bases left in between. DNA for the CDR3: TGTGCCAGCAGCGGGGCCAGAAGCAACATTCAGTACTTC. The encoded protein is CASSGARSNIQYF. The full variable domain, in which reference TRBV7-3 and TRBJ2-4 provide the parts outside the CDR3, is GAGVSQTPSNKVTEKGKYVELRCDPISGHTALYWYRQSLGQGPEFLIYFQGTGAADDSGLPNDRFFAVRPEGSVSTLKIQRTERGDSAVYLCASSGARSNIQYFGAGTRLSVL.

This clonotype was detected only once. This chain links TRBV5-1 with TRBJ1-1; TRBD1 is a possible D gene (5 bases). There are 15 residues in the CDR3. V gave up 4 bases and J gave up 2 bases, with 15 bases separating them. CDR1 and CDR2 (germline): SGHRS, YFSETQ. CDR3 DNA: TGCGCCAGCAGCCGGACCGGCAGGGTCAACACTGAAGCTTTCTTT. Residues: CASSRTGRVNTEAFF.

This clonotype was seen only a few times. V is TRBV5-1 and J is TRBJ2-4; TRBD1 matches at 10 bases. Germline CDR1 SGHRS, CDR2 YFSETQ. Germline trimming cut 4 bases from V and 5 bases from J; bases unmatched to any gene: 6. The CDR3 is 15 amino acids. The DNA of the CDR3 is TGCGCCAGCAGCACCAAGACAGGGGGCGAAAACATTCAGTACTTC. Its translation is CASSTKTGGENIQYF.

A few counts support this clonotype. The rearrangement joins TRBV27 to TRBJ2-7, with TRBD1 as a possible D gene (5 bases). V lost 7 bases, J lost 6 bases, and 13 bases lay in between. Germline-derived CDR1 and CDR2 are MNHEY and SMNVEV (reference sequence). The CDR3 is 12 residues long. CDR3 region: CASTDTGREQYF. CDR3 DNA sequence: TGTGCCAGCACCGACACAGGACGCGAGCAGTACTTC.

This clonotype was seen at least ten times. The chain carries TRBV29-1 and TRBJ2-1; D is unclear. The V gene's germline CDR1 is SQVTM and CDR2 ANQGSEA. The CDR3 spans 12 residues. The germline V and J ends were trimmed by 7 bases and 8 bases, with 15 bases remaining between them. CDR3 sequence reads: CSAEGRGYEQFF. In nucleotides, the CDR3 is TGCAGCGCCGAAGGCAGAGGCTATGAGCAGTTCTTC.

This clonotype appeared many times. This chain uses TRBV7-9 with TRBJ2-7, with a possible D match to TRBD1 (6 bases). The germline gives CDR1 SEHNR, CDR2 FQNEAQ (reference sequence). CDR3 length equals 14 residues. V was shortened by 1 base and J by 5 bases, with 12 bases between the two germline ends. This chain's CDR3 is CASSLGTGSHEQYF. CDR3 bases: TGTGCCAGCAGCTTAGGAACAGGGTCCCACGAGCAGTACTTC. Full variable domain (outside the CDR3, taken from reference TRBV7-9 and TRBJ2-7): DTGVSQNPRHKITKRGQNVTFRCDPISEHNRLYWYRQTLGQGPEFLTYFQNEAQLEKSRLLSDRFSAERPKGSFSTLEIQRTEQGDSAMYLCASSLGTGSHEQYFGPGTRLTVT.

The table lists this clonotype with a few counts. This chain connects TRBV29-1 to TRBJ2-7, with D perhaps matching TRBD2 (7 bases). The V end was cut by 4 bases, the J end by 3 bases, with 13 bases between. The germline CDR1 and CDR2 sequences are SQVTM and ANQGSEA. This CDR3 contains 13 residues. CDR3 amino acids: CSVAGGGGYEQYF. In DNA form, the CDR3 reads TGCAGCGTTGCCGGGGGCGGGGGCTACGAGCAGTACTTC.

This clonotype was counted a few times. J is TRBJ2-1 and V is TRBV28; 8 bases agree with TRBD1. The J call may be mistaken, given a closer DNA end match to TRBJ2-7. The CDR3 covers 16 residues. From germline, CDR1 is MDHEN and CDR2 SYDVKM. The CDR3 coding sequence is TGTGCCAGCAGTTTATTATCAGGGGGCTCCTACAATGAGCAGTACTTC. Protein: CASSLLSGGSYNEQYF.

This clonotype came up many times. The V gene is TRBV7-9, the J gene TRBJ2-1, with 7 bases fitting TRBD1. The germline gives CDR1 SEHNR, CDR2 FQNEAQ (reference sequence). The CDR3 totals 14 residues. With V trimmed by 2 bases and J by 3 bases, 1 base remained unmatched. CDR3 protein: CASSLPGGYNEQFF. The CDR3 DNA is TGTGCCAGCAGCTTACCAGGGGGCTACAATGAGCAGTTCTTC.

Ten or more counts support this clonotype. The chain links TRBV6-5 to TRBJ2-5; D might be TRBD2 (5 bases). The length of the CDR3 is 14 residues. The germline V gene encodes CDR1 MNHEY and CDR2 SVGAGI. V lost 0 bases and J lost 5, with 10 bases in between. The CDR3 DNA reads as TGTGCCAGCAGTTACTCGGGAAAGCGGGAGACCCAGTACTTC. It translates to CASSYSGKRETQYF.

The chain combines TRBV4-3 with TRBJ2-3, with D unresolved. Germline V gene sequence: CDR1 LGHNA, CDR2 YSLEER. CDR3 size: 14 residues. V was cut by 0 bases and J by 5 bases, with 9 bases left in between. The CDR3 region is CASSQELPGDTQYF. Here the CDR3 DNA reads TGCGCCAGCAGCCAAGAGCTGCCCGGAGATACGCAGTATTTT.

In this sample, this clonotype turned up many times. V and J are TRBV20-1 and TRBJ2-1, with a tentative D call TRBD1 (5 bases). The germline V gene encodes CDR1 DFQATT and CDR2 SNEGSKA (reference sequence). Trimming left V 3 bases short and J 4 bases short, with 19 bases between. This CDR3 comprises 16 residues. The chain's CDR3 is CSASGSDRGKYNEQFF. The CDR3 nucleotides are TGCAGTGCTAGTGGGTCCGATAGGGGTAAATACAATGAGCAGTTCTTC.

This clonotype was recorded at least ten times. The rearrangement links TRBV19 to TRBJ2-7; D is unresolved. The germline V gene has CDR1 LNHDA and CDR2 SQIVND (reference sequence). Trimming took off 10 bases at V and 3 bases at J, with 28 bases between the two ends. The CDR3 length is 17 residues. CDR3 DNA sequence: TGTGCCACCCAACACCCTCATGGCCCGCGATCGGACTACGAGCAGTACTTC. Residues: CATQHPHGPRSDYEQYF.

The chain is built from TRBV6-2 or TRBV6-3 and TRBJ1-2; D is unresolved. Between the trimmed V and J ends, which lost 7 bases and 7 bases, there was a span of 16 bases. Germline V CDR1 and CDR2: MNHEY, SVGEGT. The CDR3 loop spans 13 amino acids. The DNA of the CDR3 is TGTGCCAGCACCCAAGGGAGCGCGGCTGGCTACACCTTC. Translated: CASTQGSAAGYTF.

In regard to this clonotype: A much larger clone is a single base away; this may be a read error. The rearrangement links TRBV20-1 to TRBJ2-7, with D perhaps assigned TRBD1 or TRBD2 (6 bases each). The CDR3 consists of 12 residues. Germline V lookup: CDR1 DFQATT, CDR2 SNEGSKA (reference sequence). The CDR3: CRATGTPNEQYF. The CDR3 DNA sequence: TGCAGGGCTACAGGGACTCCGAACGAGCAGTACTTC.

There are many counts of this clonotype. V and J are TRBV28 and TRBJ2-7; a possible D gene is TRBD1 (6 bases). Germline values: CDR1 MDHEN, CDR2 SYDVKM. The ends were cut back, 6 bases at V and 3 bases at J, with 15 bases in the middle. The CDR3 extends over 14 amino acids. CDR3 loop: CASSPPQGRYEQYF. As DNA, the CDR3 is TGTGCCAGCAGCCCCCCACAGGGACGCTACGAGCAGTACTTC.

Concerning this clonotype: Its ends do not fully match the called genes, so a read error is possible. This chain uses TRBV18 with TRBJ2-7; possible D gene TRBD2, 6 bases. Germline V CDR1 and CDR2: KGHSH, LQKENI. The CDR3 covers 15 residues. The CDR3 sequence is CASPPREMRWGEQYF. The CDR3 nucleotides are TGTGCCAGCCCACCACGGGAGATGCGGTGGGGCGAGCAGTACTTC.

In its sample, this clonotype was seen a few times. V usage is TRBV5-6 and J usage is TRBJ2-4; D is ambiguous. V was cut by 4 bases and J by 7 bases, with 24 bases left in between. This CDR3 has 17 amino acids. Germline V CDR1 and CDR2: SGHDT, YYEEEE. The CDR3 nucleotides read TGTGCCAGCAGCCCCTCACCCCGGGCCCCCGGAATGAACATTCAGTACTTC. Encoded protein: CASSPSPRAPGMNIQYF.

This clonotype was detected a few times. This chain links TRBV5-5 with TRBJ2-7, with D tentatively TRBD1 (6 bases). This CDR3 region has 12 residues. Deletions cut 4 bases from V and 7 bases from J, with 12 bases between. CDR1 and CDR2 (germline): SGHKS, YYEKEE (reference sequence). The CDR3 reads CASSPGTWEQYF. The DNA of the CDR3 is TGTGCCAGCAGCCCCGGGACATGGGAGCAGTACTTC. The variable domain in full, completed from reference TRBV5-5 and TRBJ2-7, reads DAGVTQSPTHLIKTRGQQVTLRCSPISGHKSVSWYQQVLGQGPQFIFQYYEKEERGRGNFPDRFSARQFPNYSSELNVNALLLGDSALYLCASSPGTWEQYFGPGTRLTVT.

The table lists this clonotype with a few counts. One end of the junction is discordant with germline, which a read error may explain. The CDR3 DNA reads TGTGCCAGCTGGGGACTAGCGGGGGCCAAAGACATTCAGTACTTC. The encoded protein is CASWGLAGAKDIQYF. V is TRBV6-1 and J is TRBJ2-4; 14 positions agree with TRBD2. Germline V lookup: CDR1 MNHNS, CDR2 SASEGT. The CDR3 is made up of 15 amino acids.

This clonotype has a single count. The V call is TRBV20-1, the J call TRBJ1-5; D gene uncertain. V lost 5 bases, J lost 4 bases, and 15 bases lay in between. This CDR3 is built from 14 residues. Germline assignment: CDR1 DFQATT and CDR2 SNEGSKA (reference sequence). CDR3 coding DNA: TGCAGTGCTGTCAATAGGCTTCGGAATCAGCCCCAGCATTTT. As protein: CSAVNRLRNQPQHF.

This clonotype was detected many times. The CDR3 nucleotides are TGCAGTGCTAGCGCCTACAATGAGCAGTTCTTC. This sequence encodes CSASAYNEQFF. V gene TRBV20-1 combines with J gene TRBJ2-1; D gene ambiguous. This CDR3 region has 11 residues. Trimming stripped 3 bases from V and 2 bases from J, with 2 bases between. From germline, CDR1 is DFQATT and CDR2 SNEGSKA (reference sequence).

Worth noting for this clonotype: A read error may account for a junction end that differs from germline. The genes are TRBV28 and TRBJ2-1; 9 nucleotides agree with TRBD2. This CDR3 region has 16 residues. The germline gives CDR1 MDHEN, CDR2 SYDVKM. The CDR3 spells CACSQPWRGGYNEQFF. The CDR3 DNA is TGTGCCTGCAGCCAGCCCTGGCGGGGGGGTTACAATGAGCAGTTCTTC.

Regarding this clonotype: This may be a read error, as it is one base from a much larger clone. The V gene is TRBV20-1, the J gene TRBJ2-4, with 7 bases that match TRBD2. The closer fit of TRBJ2-7 to the DNA end suggests the J call may be wrong. In germline, CDR1 is DFQATT, CDR2 SNEGSKA (reference sequence). The CDR3 loop spans 12 amino acids. In DNA form, the CDR3 reads TGCAGGGGGGGAGGGAACTCCTACGAGCAGTACTTC. This codes for CRGGGNSYEQYF.

J is TRBJ1-2 and V is TRBV5-1; unclear D gene. CDR3 length: 13 residues. Germline V gene data show CDR1 as SGHRS and CDR2 as YFSETQ. V dropped 4 bases and J dropped 8 bases, with 15 bases sitting between them. CDR3 in DNA: TGCGCCAGCAGCCTATACTTGGGCGGAGGCTACACCTTC. Translation gives CASSLYLGGGYTF.